Listed here are 16 T cell receptor beta chains from one sample, sequenced in a study of Ad26.COV2.S vaccination and SARS-CoV-2 variants. The treatment was: some 20 received Ad26.COV2.S at low or high dose, single or two shots; 5 received placebo; per-sample allocation not given. Samples were taken on day 63 after the first vaccine or placebo injection. Data came from immunoSEQ multiplex PCR; TCRdb stores just in-frame clones and leaves some out. The repertoire has almost 400,000 clones, approximately 89% of them found once; the top ten carry around 2%. Sequencing was performed on peripheral blood, taken in a trial of Ad26.COV2.S vaccine versus placebo. These receptor sequences come from a person between 18 and 65 years old who received the Ad26.COV2.S COVID-19 vaccine or a placebo.

The genes are TRBV6-4 and TRBJ2-3; 16 bases match TRBD2. With 3 bases clipped from V and 1 base from J, the junction kept 7 bases outside the gene matches. The CDR3 runs to 19 residues. Germline V gene sequence: CDR1 MRHNA, CDR2 SNTAGT. The CDR3 region is CASSDAGTSGREGTDTQYF. For the CDR3, the DNA is TGTGCCAGCAGTGATGCGGGGACTAGCGGGAGGGAGGGCACAGATACGCAGTATTTT.

The chain employs TRBV2 and TRBJ1-1, with D tentatively TRBD1 (6 bases). The CDR3 extends over 15 amino acids. CDR1 and CDR2 from the germline V gene are SNHLY and FYNNEI. The V gene lost 2 bases and the J gene lost 0 bases, with 10 bases spanning the gap. The CDR3 reads CASSERDTLNTEAFF. CDR3 in DNA: TGTGCCAGCAGTGAACGGGACACTCTGAACACTGAAGCTTTCTTT.

Concerning this clone itself: The sample has other DNA sequences that encode this CDR3 too. The V gene is TRBV7-9, the J gene TRBJ2-1; TRBD2 is a possible D gene (6 bases). The germline V gene encodes CDR1 SEHNR and CDR2 FQNEAQ (reference sequence). The CDR3 is 16 residues long. V dropped 1 base and J dropped 0 bases, with 10 bases sitting between them. CDR3 nucleotides: TGTGCCAGCAGCTTAGGGGTCGGGAGCTCCTACAATGAGCAGTTCTTC. Its protein is CASSLGVGSSYNEQFF.

In this sample, this clone turned up a few times. The V and J genes are TRBV10-1 and TRBJ2-2; no clear D. The length of the CDR3 is 12 residues. The germline gives CDR1 WNHNN, CDR2 SYGVQD (reference sequence). V was pared by 4 bases and J by 3 bases, with 3 bases between. The DNA of the CDR3 is TGCGCCAGCAGTGTCGACACCGGGGAGCTGTTTTTT. It is translated as CASSVDTGELFF.

This sequence joins TRBV12-5 and TRBJ2-7; no clear D gene. Germline V CDR1 and CDR2: LGHNT, FRNRAP. V was clipped by 5 bases and J by 4 bases, with 15 bases between them. This CDR3 comprises 14 residues. The CDR3 nucleotides read TGTGCTAGTGGTGCCCCCGTGGCCACATACGAGCAGTACTTC. Protein: CASGAPVATYEQYF.

This clone appeared once. This chain joins TRBV20-1 and TRBJ1-1; unclear D gene. Trimming removed 3 bases at V and 1 base at J, with 12 bases between. There are 14 residues in the CDR3. From germline, CDR1 is DFQATT and CDR2 SNEGSKA (reference sequence). CDR3 loop: CSASRGPSNTEAFF. CDR3 in DNA: TGCAGTGCTAGTCGGGGTCCCTCGAACACTGAAGCTTTCTTT.

This chain joins TRBV10-3 and TRBJ1-2; D unclear. Germline V CDR1 and CDR2: ENHRY, SYGVKD. The V end lost 2 bases, the J end lost 4 bases, and 5 bases lay between the germline ends. The CDR3 runs 12 residues. The CDR3 loop is CAISEVGYGYTF. Written as DNA, the CDR3 is TGTGCCATCAGTGAGGTTGGCTATGGCTACACCTTC.

This clone was found once. The chain links TRBV19 to TRBJ2-5; 13 nucleotides match TRBD2. The CDR3 sequence is 15 residues long. Trimming at V came to 6 bases and at J to 2 bases, leaving 3 bases not matched to a gene. From germline, CDR1 is LNHDA and CDR2 SQIVND (reference sequence). The CDR3 is CASRRLAGGQETQYF. The CDR3 bases are TGTGCCAGTAGACGACTAGCGGGAGGTCAAGAGACCCAGTACTTC.

The chain recombines TRBV10-1 with TRBJ2-7, with TRBD2 matching over 13 bases. CDR1 is WNHNN and CDR2 is SYGVQD in the germline V gene (reference sequence). The CDR3 is 13 residues long. Trimming removed 0 bases from V and 11 bases from J; junction bases left unmatched: 1. The CDR3 spells CASSESTSGRKYF. For the CDR3, the DNA is TGCGCCAGCAGTGAGTCGACTAGCGGGAGGAAGTACTTC.

The rearrangement uses TRBV7-9 and TRBJ2-7; 10 bases agree with TRBD2. CDR1 and CDR2 (germline): SEHNR, FQNEAQ (reference sequence). This CDR3 contains 13 residues. The V gene end was trimmed by 5 bases and the J gene end by 7 bases; junction bases not matched to a gene: 5. CDR3 residues: CASSRAGGLEQYF. In nucleotides, the CDR3 is TGTGCCAGCAGCCGAGCGGGAGGGTTAGAGCAGTACTTC.

The gene calls are TRBV5-5 and TRBJ2-7, with D uncertain. Per germline, CDR1 SGHKS and CDR2 YYEKEE (reference sequence). Between the trimmed V and J ends, which lost 4 bases and 2 bases, there was a span of 19 bases. CDR3 size: 16 residues. The CDR3 reads CASSRSDRLPTYEQYF. The CDR3 DNA reads TGTGCCAGCAGCCGGTCGGACCGATTACCTACCTACGAGCAGTACTTC.

The rearrangement uses TRBV3-1 (or the pseudogene TRBV3-2) and TRBJ2-7, with a tentative D call TRBD2 (6 bases). CDR1 is LGHDT and CDR2 is YNNKEL in the germline V gene (reference sequence). CDR3 length: 21 amino acids. V shed 1 base and J shed 4 bases, with 32 bases lying between them. Written as DNA, the CDR3 is TGTGCCAGCAGCCAAGTGGGGTTGGGGGGTCGGGTGATAAGGAGGCAGTACGAGCAGTACTTC. Translation: CASSQVGLGGRVIRRQYEQYF.

The J gene is TRBJ2-1, the V gene TRBV5-5; D gene uncertain. This CDR3 comprises 12 residues. CDR1 is SGHKS and CDR2 is YYEKEE in the germline V gene (reference sequence). Trimming took off 0 bases at V and 10 bases at J, with 8 bases between the two ends. The chain's CDR3 is CASSLDTVEQFF. The CDR3 DNA sequence: TGTGCCAGCAGCTTGGATACAGTGGAGCAGTTCTTC.

This clone was counted many times. The gene calls are TRBV7-9 and TRBJ2-1; D not resolved. The germline V gene has CDR1 SEHNR and CDR2 FQNEAQ (reference sequence). V was clipped by 1 base and J by 3 bases, with 7 bases between them. The CDR3 runs to 14 residues. For the CDR3, the DNA is TGTGCCAGCAGCTTAGGTATCCGCTACAATGAGCAGTTCTTC. It is translated as CASSLGIRYNEQFF.

The CDR3: CSVIPRLAGVRNEQFF. The CDR3, as DNA: TGCAGCGTTATTCCCCGACTAGCGGGAGTAAGGAATGAGCAGTTCTTC. The chain carries TRBV29-1 and TRBJ2-1; TRBD2 matches 12 bases. Germline V lookup: CDR1 SQVTM, CDR2 ANQGSEA. The CDR3 length is 16 residues. V shed 5 bases and J 7 bases; nucleotides not matched to a gene: 12.

The CDR3 spells CASSLNTATNEKLFF. The CDR3 DNA follows: TGCGCCAGCAGCTTGAATACGGCAACTAATGAAAAACTGTTTTTT. The chain has TRBV5-1 and TRBJ1-4; D unresolved. The CDR3 sequence is 15 residues long. Looked up from germline, CDR1 is SGHRS and CDR2 is YFSETQ. Trimming removed 1 base at V and 0 bases at J, with 7 bases between. Looking up the rest from reference TRBV5-1 and TRBJ1-4 gives the full variable domain: KAGVTQTPRYLIKTRGQQVTLSCSPISGHRSVSWYQQTPGQGLQFLFEYFSETQRNKGNFPGRFSGRQFSNSRSEMNVSTLELGDSALYLCASSLNTATNEKLFFGSGTQLSVL.